This entry lists 29 T cell receptor beta chains sequenced from one sample in a study of OX40 agonist ivuxolimab in advanced cancers. Using immunoSEQ multiplex PCR, the repertoire was profiled, and TCRdb retains in-frame clones only, with some absent. The repertoire consists of approximately 69,000 clones, with just over 85% occurring once and the leading ten covering 2.5% to 3.5%. This sample comprised CD4+ or CD8+ T cells sorted from blood, obtained in a trial of the OX40 agonist ivuxolimab. Receptor source: an adult with an advanced solid tumor such as melanoma, head and neck, liver or kidney cancer.

The rearrangement joins TRBV19 to TRBJ1-1; TRBD1 might be the D (6 bases). Deletions cut 9 bases from V and 4 bases from J, with 21 bases between. Germline assignment: CDR1 LNHDA and CDR2 SQIVND (reference sequence). The CDR3 has 15 amino acids. The CDR3 coding sequence is TGTGCCAGCACTATACAGGGAGGTCCGCTCACTGAAGCTTTCTTT. Residues: CASTIQGGPLTEAFF.

The chain combines TRBV4-2 with TRBJ2-5; D is ambiguous. The CDR3 extends over 14 amino acids. Germline lookup yields CDR1 LGHNA and CDR2 YNFKEQ. Trimming took 1 base from V and 9 from J, leaving 15 bases between them. Here the CDR3 DNA reads TGTGCCAGCAGCCAAGCGGCCGGCGGTGGACCCCAGTACTTC. It is translated as CASSQAAGGGPQYF.

The chain carries TRBV28 and TRBJ2-1; weak D call: TRBD2 (5 bases). The V gene's germline CDR1 is MDHEN and CDR2 SYDVKM. V lost 3 bases and J 10 bases, leaving 16 bases between the germline ends. The CDR3 runs 14 residues. CDR3 sequence: CASSFGLSGKEQFF. In nucleotides, the CDR3 is TGTGCCAGCAGTTTCGGACTCTCCGGTAAAGAGCAGTTCTTC.

The chain combines TRBV6-1 with TRBJ1-5, with 9 bases that match TRBD1. This CDR3 has 14 amino acids. V lost 5 bases to trimming and J lost 5 bases; unmatched junction nucleotides: 4. Per germline, CDR1 MNHNS and CDR2 SASEGT. The CDR3 sequence: CASSTTGGDQPQHF. Here the CDR3 DNA reads TGTGCCAGCAGTACTACAGGGGGCGATCAGCCCCAGCATTTT.

The chain uses TRBV11-1 and TRBJ2-1; perhaps TRBD1 as D (7 bases). V was cut by 2 bases and J by 6 bases, with 17 bases left in between. Per the germline V gene, CDR1 is SGHAT and CDR2 is FQDESV (reference sequence). CDR3 length equals 16 residues. The CDR3 sequence is CASSLMQGGMINEQFF. As DNA, the CDR3 is TGTGCCAGCAGCTTAATGCAGGGGGGAATGATCAATGAGCAGTTCTTC.

V is TRBV19 and J is TRBJ2-7, with D possibly being TRBD1 or TRBD2 (5 bases each). V lost 3 bases and J lost 1, with 16 bases in between. Germline loops: CDR1 LNHDA, CDR2 SQIVND (reference sequence). The CDR3 is made up of 16 amino acids. CDR3 in DNA: TGTGCCAGTAGTATCCGGGGCGCGTTCAATTCCTACGAGCAGTACTTC. It translates to CASSIRGAFNSYEQYF.

V and J are TRBV7-9 and TRBJ1-3; tentative D call: TRBD1 (5 bases). The CDR3 is 15 amino acids. Germline lookup yields CDR1 SEHNR and CDR2 FQNEAQ (reference sequence). Trimming removed 4 bases at V and 2 bases at J, with 12 bases between. In nucleotides, the CDR3 is TGTGCCAGCAGCTCCCAGGGTACCCCTGGAAACACCATATATTTT. This encodes CASSSQGTPGNTIYF.

The gene calls are TRBV6-5 and TRBJ2-7, with D possibly TRBD2 on 6 matching bases. Germline V lookup: CDR1 MNHEY, CDR2 SVGAGI. The CDR3 loop spans 14 amino acids. V was trimmed by 7 bases and J by 3 bases, leaving 16 bases between them. CDR3 loop: CASTRRRRDYEQYF. The CDR3 DNA reads as TGTGCCAGCACCAGGAGGAGGAGGGACTACGAGCAGTACTTC.

As to this clone: Other DNA sequences from this sample encode an identical CDR3 as well. The chain has TRBV19 and TRBJ2-5, with D possibly matching TRBD1 (6 bases). This CDR3 is 13 amino acids long. CDR1 and CDR2 (germline): LNHDA, SQIVND (reference sequence). V gave up 6 bases and J gave up 2 bases, with 10 bases separating them. The CDR3 DNA sequence: TGTGCCAGTAGCCAGGGGCGACAAGAGACCCAGTACTTC. Its protein is CASSQGRQETQYF.

This chain links TRBV6-5 with TRBJ2-2; the match to TRBD1 covers 7 bases. The V gene's germline CDR1 is MNHEY and CDR2 SVGAGI. With 2 bases clipped from V and 6 bases from J, the junction kept 6 bases outside the gene matches. CDR3 size: 15 residues. The CDR3 here is CASSYRDRTSGELFF. The CDR3 nucleotides read TGTGCCAGCAGTTACCGGGACAGAACTTCCGGGGAGCTGTTTTTT.

This chain joins TRBV7-9 and TRBJ2-1, with 10 bases identical to TRBD2. Losses at the gene ends were 3 bases for V and 9 bases for J; bases not matched to a gene: 5. Germline values: CDR1 SEHNR, CDR2 FQNEAQ (reference sequence). The CDR3 extends over 14 amino acids. CDR3 loop: CASSFPSGSGEQFF. CDR3 bases: TGTGCCAGCAGCTTCCCTAGCGGGAGTGGTGAGCAGTTCTTC.

This chain uses TRBV5-1 with TRBJ2-1; 11 positions match TRBD2. With 7 bases clipped from V and 5 bases from J, the junction kept 14 bases outside the gene matches. CDR3 length: 17 amino acids. CDR1 is SGHRS, CDR2 YFSETQ, per germline. The CDR3 loop reads CASLKGPTGLADNEQFF. The CDR3 region has the DNA TGCGCCAGCCTAAAAGGGCCCACGGGACTAGCGGACAATGAGCAGTTCTTC. Together with reference TRBV5-1 and TRBJ2-1, the CDR3 gives the full variable domain: KAGVTQTPRYLIKTRGQQVTLSCSPISGHRSVSWYQQTPGQGLQFLFEYFSETQRNKGNFPGRFSGRQFSNSRSEMNVSTLELGDSALYLCASLKGPTGLADNEQFFGPGTRLTVL.

This rearrangement joins TRBV11-2 to TRBJ1-2; the D is unclear. The CDR3 has 17 amino acids. Trimming removed 1 base at V and 2 bases at J, with 17 bases between. The V gene's germline CDR1 is SGHAT and CDR2 FQNNGV. CDR3 sequence: CASSLVSAAATNYGYTF. The DNA of the CDR3 is TGTGCCAGCAGCTTAGTTAGCGCAGCAGCAACCAACTATGGCTACACCTTC.

This sequence joins TRBV27 and TRBJ2-2; 9 bases line up with TRBD1. Per the germline V gene, CDR1 is MNHEY and CDR2 is SMNVEV (reference sequence). Trimming cost V 5 bases and J 2 bases; bases outside gene matches: 9. This CDR3 is built from 17 residues. CDR3 sequence: CASSPAHRGLNTGELFF. CDR3 in DNA: TGTGCCAGCAGTCCAGCCCACAGGGGGCTTAACACCGGGGAGCTGTTTTTT.

This chain joins TRBV9 and TRBJ2-1; D may be TRBD1 (5 bases). Germline V gene lookup returns CDR1 SGDLS and CDR2 YYNGEE. There are 12 residues in the CDR3. V lost 4 bases to trimming and J lost 8 bases, with 10 bases between them. The CDR3 sequence: CASSTPRDEQFF. DNA of the CDR3: TGTGCCAGCAGCACCCCCAGGGATGAGCAGTTCTTC.

The chain couples TRBV29-1 to TRBJ2-7, with TRBD1 identical over 9 bases. The germline CDR1 and CDR2 sequences are SQVTM and ANQGSEA. CDR3 length equals 16 residues. V was clipped by 6 bases and J by 4 bases; unmatched bases: 16. The CDR3 protein is CSVQTSTGGERYEQYF. CDR3 nucleotides: TGCAGCGTGCAGACCTCGACAGGGGGTGAGAGGTACGAGCAGTACTTC.

The CDR3: CASSLGRRLTF. The CDR3 coding sequence is TGTGCCAGCAGTTTAGGCAGGCGCCTCACCTTC. This sequence joins TRBV27 and TRBJ1-2; D gene ambiguous. CDR1 and CDR2 (germline): MNHEY, SMNVEV (reference sequence). V was trimmed by 2 bases and J by 13 bases, leaving 11 bases between them. CDR3 size: 11 residues.

The rearrangement uses TRBV30 and TRBJ1-2; perhaps TRBD1 as D (5 bases). CDR1 is GTSNPN, CDR2 SVGIG, per germline (reference sequence). The CDR3 is 13 amino acids. Trimming shortened V by 6 bases and J by 7 bases, and 18 bases separated the two germline ends. DNA for the CDR3: TGTGCCTGCAGGGCCAGGGAAGACCGTGGCTACACCTTC. Amino acids: CACRAREDRGYTF.

The chain is built from TRBV4-1 and TRBJ2-1, with a weak D call TRBD2 (6 bases). Trimming pared 2 bases from V and 0 bases from J, leaving 14 bases between. Germline lookup yields CDR1 MGHRA and CDR2 YSYEKL. The CDR3 has 17 amino acids. DNA for the CDR3: TGCGCCAGCAGCCAAACAAAGCGGGCCAGCTCCTACAATGAGCAGTTCTTC. This gives the protein CASSQTKRASSYNEQFF.

The V and J genes are TRBV11-3 and TRBJ2-3; TRBD2 matches 16 bases. The junction had 4 bases not matched to a gene; V was cut back by 1 base and J by 6 bases. The germline V gene has CDR1 SGHNT and CDR2 YENEEA. The CDR3 has 17 residues. CDR3 in amino acids: CASSLAGLAGGADTQYF. In DNA, the CDR3 is TGTGCCAGCAGCTTAGCGGGACTAGCGGGGGGGGCGGATACGCAGTATTTT.

The chain joins TRBV5-4 to TRBJ1-1, with D possibly being TRBD1 (5 bases). This CDR3 is 12 amino acids long. V was cut by 0 bases and J by 5 bases, with 5 bases left in between. Per the germline V gene, CDR1 is SGHNT and CDR2 is YYREEE (reference sequence). CDR3 bases: TGTGCCAGCAGCTTGGACAGGACTGAAGCTTTCTTT. Translating gives CASSLDRTEAFF.

The chain joins TRBV10-1 to TRBJ2-1; the match to TRBD1 covers 9 bases. Germline CDR1 reads WNHNN; CDR2 reads SYGVQD (reference sequence). The CDR3 is 13 amino acids. V lost 0 bases to trimming and J lost 10 bases; unmatched junction nucleotides: 1. CDR3 sequence: CASSESTGGEQFF. In nucleotides, the CDR3 is TGCGCCAGCAGTGAGTCGACAGGGGGAGAGCAGTTCTTC.

This chain links TRBV7-2 with TRBJ1-4, with 7 bases fitting TRBD1. Germline trimming cut 6 bases from V and 11 bases from J; bases unmatched to any gene: 9. The CDR3 has 13 residues. The germline CDR1 and CDR2 sequences are SGHTA and FQGNSA. The CDR3 protein is CASSFKGADKLFF. In DNA form, the CDR3 reads TGTGCCAGCAGTTTTAAGGGGGCGGATAAACTGTTTTTT.

This sequence joins TRBV18 and TRBJ2-4; D tentatively reads TRBD1 or TRBD2 (5 bases each). Trimming stripped 0 bases from V and 1 base from J, with 10 bases between. The germline V gene encodes CDR1 KGHSH and CDR2 LQKENI. The CDR3 has 16 residues. CDR3 nucleotides: TGTGCCAGCTCACCACCAGGGGAGAGGGCCAAAAACATTCAGTACTTC. The encoded protein is CASSPPGERAKNIQYF. Variable domain in full (rest from reference TRBV18 and TRBJ2-4): NAGVMQNPRHLVRRRGQEARLRCSPMKGHSHVYWYRQLPEEGLKFMVYLQKENIIDESGMPKERFSAEFPKEGPSILRIQQVVRGDSAAYFCASSPPGERAKNIQYFGAGTRLSVL.

This clone was counted a single time. CDR3 nucleotide sequence: TGTGCCAGCAGCCAACAGGGGGCTGGGTACGAGCAGTACTTC. This translates into CASSQQGAGYEQYF. The V and J genes are TRBV28 and TRBJ2-7; 9 nucleotides match TRBD1. The CDR3 has 14 residues. V shed 6 bases and J 4 bases; nucleotides not matched to a gene: 7. The germline gives CDR1 MDHEN, CDR2 SYDVKM.

J is TRBJ1-6 and V is TRBV11-3; D possibly corresponds to TRBD1 (5 bases). V lost 0 bases to trimming and J lost 4 bases, with 10 bases between them. There are 16 residues in the CDR3. Germline-derived CDR1 and CDR2 are SGHNT and YENEEA. CDR3 sequence: CASSLEPGKYNSPLHF. CDR3 sequence (DNA): TGTGCCAGCAGCTTAGAGCCAGGGAAATATAATTCACCCCTCCACTTT.

The rearrangement links TRBV2 to TRBJ1-4, with 7 bases matching TRBD1. Germline V gene sequence: CDR1 SNHLY, CDR2 FYNNEI. J lost 7 bases, V lost 4 bases, and 3 bases had no gene match. The CDR3 contains 13 residues. The CDR3 DNA is TGTGCCAGCAGTGTACAGGGGAGTGAAAAACTGTTTTTT. This gives the protein CASSVQGSEKLFF.

This clone was detected only once. V gene TRBV5-4 combines with J gene TRBJ2-3; D is undetermined. The CDR3 length is 16 residues. Germline CDR1 reads SGHNT; CDR2 reads YYREEE (reference sequence). Trimming pared 6 bases from V and 0 bases from J, leaving 17 bases between. CDR3 in DNA: TGTGCCAGCACCCTTTTTAGTCCCTCTAGCACAGATACGCAGTATTTT. Residues: CASTLFSPSSTDTQYF.

The V call is TRBV5-8, the J call TRBJ2-4; D gene unclear. Trimming took off 4 bases at V and 15 bases at J, with 17 bases between the two ends. The CDR3 has 12 amino acids. Per germline, CDR1 SGHTS and CDR2 YDEGEE. The CDR3 loop reads CASSNRAQRLYF. CDR3 nucleotides: TGTGCCAGCAGCAATCGGGCCCAACGGTTGTACTTC.